The 25 T cell receptor beta chains presented below share a single source sample, sequenced in a study of blood T cell repertoires in COVID-19. The assay was immunoSEQ multiplex PCR, and TCRdb's table has in-frame clones only and misses some. The data show roughly 80,000 clones, around 82% seen once. The sequencing input was peripheral blood. Receptor source: a human donor in a cohort sampled during active COVID-19.

The chain links TRBV19 to TRBJ2-2; a weak D match, TRBD1 (5 bases). Trimming stripped 5 bases from V and 2 bases from J, with 21 bases between. CDR3 length: 18 amino acids. CDR1 is LNHDA, CDR2 SQIVND, per germline (reference sequence). CDR3 residues: CASSLTWGQGGNTGELFF. CDR3 coding DNA: TGTGCCAGTAGTTTGACGTGGGGTCAGGGTGGAAACACCGGGGAGCTGTTTTTT.

CDR3 in amino acids: CASSRLGLGGVSHSGANVLTF. The CDR3 bases are TGTGCCAGTTCCCGGTTGGGGCTGGGGGGGGTATCTCACTCTGGGGCCAACGTCCTGACTTTC. This sequence joins TRBV28 and TRBJ2-6; 7 bases agree with TRBD2. The CDR3 contains 21 residues. V was clipped by 9 bases and J by 0 bases; unmatched bases: 23. The V gene's germline CDR1 is MDHEN and CDR2 SYDVKM.

The chain is built from TRBV5-4 and TRBJ2-5; 10 bases match TRBD2. The CDR3 sequence is 15 residues long. Germline V gene sequence: CDR1 SGHNT, CDR2 YYREEE (reference sequence). V lost 4 bases to trimming and J lost 4 bases; unmatched junction nucleotides: 7. In DNA form, the CDR3 reads TGTGCCAGCAGCCTCCGGGCTAGCGGGGGAGAGACCCAGTACTTC. This gives the protein CASSLRASGGETQYF.

The rearrangement joins TRBV29-1 to TRBJ1-2; 8 bases map to TRBD1. Losses at the gene ends were 0 bases for V and 8 bases for J; bases not matched to a gene: 8. This CDR3 comprises 14 residues. In germline, CDR1 is SQVTM, CDR2 ANQGSEA. CDR3 amino acids: CSVEDLRTGPGYTF. DNA for the CDR3: TGCAGCGTTGAAGATCTGAGGACAGGGCCCGGCTACACCTTC.

This clone was detected only a few times. The V call is TRBV6-4, the J call TRBJ1-1; D not certain. Between the trimmed V and J ends, which lost 5 bases and 2 bases, there was a span of 9 bases. The CDR3 has 13 amino acids. Germline V gene data show CDR1 as MRHNA and CDR2 as SNTAGT. CDR3: CASSLDRNTEAFF. The CDR3 nucleotides read TGTGCCAGCAGTCTAGACCGCAACACTGAAGCTTTCTTT.

The chain carries TRBV6-5 and TRBJ2-3; TRBD1 might be the D (5 bases). Looked up from germline, CDR1 is MNHEY and CDR2 is SVGAGI. The CDR3 loop spans 15 amino acids. With 0 bases removed from V and 2 bases from J, the gap between germline ends came to 9 bases. For the CDR3, the DNA is TGTGCCAGCAGTTACTCGACAGCGACCACAGATACGCAGTATTTT. It yields the protein CASSYSTATTDTQYF.

V gene TRBV19 combines with J gene TRBJ1-5, with no clear D. This CDR3 region has 13 residues. The germline V and J ends were trimmed by 6 bases and 1 base, with 7 bases remaining between them. Germline loops: CDR1 LNHDA, CDR2 SQIVND (reference sequence). The CDR3 sequence is CASRARSNQPQHF. DNA of the CDR3: TGTGCCAGTAGGGCCAGGAGCAATCAGCCCCAGCATTTT.

Only a few counts were recorded for this clone. This sequence joins TRBV7-9 and TRBJ1-2; 7 positions match TRBD1. CDR3 length: 15 residues. J was trimmed by 6 bases and V by 3 bases; bases with no gene match: 10. The germline V gene encodes CDR1 SEHNR and CDR2 FQNEAQ (reference sequence). CDR3 bases: TGTGCCAGCAGCTTCCCAGGGGGGCGCTGGGATGGCTACACCTTC. Protein sequence: CASSFPGGRWDGYTF.

V gene TRBV2 combines with J gene TRBJ2-1; 9 bases are shared with TRBD1. Germline CDR1 and CDR2: SNHLY and FYNNEI. Trimming removed 7 bases from V and 6 bases from J; junction bases left unmatched: 4. The CDR3 totals 13 residues. CDR3 amino acids: CASNRDRANEQFF. CDR3 sequence (DNA): TGTGCCAGCAACCGGGACAGGGCCAATGAGCAGTTCTTC.

J is TRBJ2-6 and V is TRBV28; 10 positions agree with TRBD1. The CDR3 covers 18 residues. V gave up 3 bases and J gave up 0 bases; unmatched junction bases: 5. CDR1 MDHEN and CDR2 SYDVKM come from the germline V gene. CDR3 sequence: CASSLTGTGVSGANVLTF. DNA of the CDR3: TGTGCCAGCAGTTTGACCGGGACAGGGGTCTCTGGGGCCAACGTCCTGACTTTC.

The chain employs TRBV5-1 and TRBJ1-2; TRBD1 aligns across 8 bases. This CDR3 spans 16 amino acids. The trim removed 0 bases at V and 4 bases at J, leaving 8 bases unmatched. Germline V gene lookup returns CDR1 SGHRS and CDR2 YFSETQ. CDR3 sequence reads: CASSLVSGQATYGYTF. The CDR3 DNA sequence: TGCGCCAGCAGCTTGGTGTCGGGACAGGCCACCTATGGCTACACCTTC.

The V call is TRBV3-1 (or the pseudogene TRBV3-2), the J call TRBJ2-5; weak D call: TRBD2 (9 bases). Looked up from germline, CDR1 is LGHDT and CDR2 is YNNKEL (reference sequence). Trimming removed 2 bases at V and 4 bases at J, with 20 bases between. This CDR3 contains 17 residues. The CDR3 region is CASSQQGAGGLRETQYF. CDR3 in DNA: TGTGCCAGCAGCCAACAGGGGGCGGGGGGGCTGAGAGAGACCCAGTACTTC.

This clone was seen only a few times. The gene calls are TRBV27 and TRBJ1-5; tentatively, D is TRBD1 (5 bases). Germline V gene sequence: CDR1 MNHEY, CDR2 SMNVEV (reference sequence). The V end was cut by 7 bases, the J end by 1 base, with 11 bases between. CDR3 length: 14 residues. CDR3 sequence reads: CASKGQGSNQPQHF. In DNA form, the CDR3 reads TGTGCCAGCAAGGGTCAGGGAAGCAATCAGCCCCAGCATTTT.

The chain employs TRBV7-2 and TRBJ2-3, with TRBD2 matching over 15 bases. The CDR3 covers 15 residues. Germline values: CDR1 SGHTA, CDR2 FQGNSA. Unmatched junction bases numbered 3, after V lost 5 bases and J lost 6 bases. CDR3 in DNA: TGTGCCAGCAGCCCCGGACTAGCGGGGGGGGATACGCAGTATTTT. This sequence encodes CASSPGLAGGDTQYF. The whole variable domain, remainder taken from reference TRBV7-2 and TRBJ2-3, is GAGVSQSPSNKVTEKGKDVELRCDPISGHTALYWYRQSLGQGLEFLIYFQGNSAPDKSGLPSDRFSAERTGGSVSTLTIQRTQQEDSAVYLCASSPGLAGGDTQYFGPGTRLTVL.

V usage is TRBV4-1 and J usage is TRBJ1-2, with TRBD1 as a possible D gene (6 bases). Trimming left V 1 base short and J 8 bases short, with 8 bases between. The CDR3 has 12 amino acids. Germline CDR1 reads MGHRA; CDR2 reads YSYEKL. CDR3 amino acids: CASSQGGQGYTF. Written as DNA, the CDR3 is TGCGCCAGCAGCCAAGGAGGACAGGGCTACACCTTC.

In DNA form, the CDR3 reads TGTGCCAGTAGTCTCCGGGGGGGCCAAAATGAGCAGTTCTTC. This gives the protein CASSLRGGQNEQFF. This chain uses TRBV19 with TRBJ2-1, with 8 bases matching TRBD2. Germline V gene data show CDR1 as LNHDA and CDR2 as SQIVND (reference sequence). The CDR3 consists of 14 residues. V was clipped by 5 bases and J by 7 bases; unmatched bases: 7. The variable domain in full, completed from reference TRBV19 and TRBJ2-1, reads DGGITQSPKYLFRKEGQNVTLSCEQNLNHDAMYWYRQDPGQGLRLIYYSQIVNDFQKGDIAEGYSVSREKKESFPLTVTSAQKNPTAFYLCASSLRGGQNEQFFGPGTRLTVL.

This clone showed up just a few times. Other DNA variants within this sample encode the same CDR3. The chain links TRBV3-1 (or the pseudogene TRBV3-2) to TRBJ2-7; TRBD2 might be the D (5 bases). Trimming left V 4 bases short and J 1 base short, with 8 bases between. This CDR3 spans 13 amino acids. Looked up from germline, CDR1 is LGHDT and CDR2 is YNNKEL (reference sequence). The CDR3 is CASSRSGSYEQYF. The CDR3 DNA follows: TGTGCCAGCAGCCGGTCGGGATCCTACGAGCAGTACTTC.

Concerning this clone itself: The same CDR3 arises from other DNA sequences in this sample as well. The CDR3 nucleotides read TGTGCCAGCAGTTTTTCGTCGAACACTGAAGCTTTCTTT. Translating it yields CASSFSSNTEAFF. The chain combines TRBV6-5 with TRBJ1-1; D not resolved. This CDR3 spans 13 amino acids. Germline CDR1 and CDR2: MNHEY and SVGAGI. V was cut by 4 bases and J by 1 base, with 7 bases left in between.

This chain uses TRBV5-1 with TRBJ2-2; 8 positions match TRBD1. V dropped 4 bases and J dropped 6; count of bases not matched to a gene: 14. CDR3 length: 17 residues. Per the germline V gene, CDR1 is SGHRS and CDR2 is YFSETQ. This chain's CDR3 is CASSPTGQGSQAGELFF. The CDR3, as DNA: TGCGCCAGCAGCCCCACCGGACAGGGCTCCCAGGCCGGGGAGCTGTTTTTT.

The V and J genes are TRBV18 and TRBJ1-2; a possible D gene is TRBD1 (5 bases). In germline, CDR1 is KGHSH, CDR2 LQKENI. V lost 3 bases, J lost 2 bases, and 7 bases lay in between. The CDR3 contains 13 residues. CDR3 loop: CASSPDTNYGYTF. The CDR3 DNA sequence: TGTGCCAGCTCACCGGACACAAACTATGGCTACACCTTC.

The chain employs TRBV5-8 and TRBJ1-2, with D possibly being TRBD1 (6 bases). CDR1 SGHTS and CDR2 YDEGEE come from the germline V gene. The CDR3 extends over 15 amino acids. The V gene lost 3 bases and the J gene lost 5 bases, with 17 bases spanning the gap. CDR3 loop: CASSWRRQERYGYTF. CDR3 sequence (DNA): TGTGCCAGCAGCTGGAGACGACAGGAGAGATATGGCTACACCTTC.

V is TRBV7-6 and J is TRBJ2-7; TRBD1 aligns across 7 bases. Germline CDR1 reads SGHVS; CDR2 reads FNYEAQ. The J segment lost 5 bases and the V segment lost 5 bases, leaving 9 bases of the junction unmatched. CDR3 length: 14 residues. This CDR3 reads CASSNRDSYHEQYF. CDR3 nucleotides: TGTGCCAGCAGCAACCGGGACAGTTACCACGAGCAGTACTTC.

CDR3 amino acids: CASSLVGQGATEAFF. In nucleotides, the CDR3 is TGCGCCAGCAGCTTGGTGGGACAGGGGGCTACTGAAGCTTTCTTT. This chain links TRBV5-1 with TRBJ1-1; 12 nucleotides match TRBD1. Germline V CDR1 and CDR2: SGHRS, YFSETQ. This CDR3 is built from 15 residues. Trimming cost V 0 bases and J 5 bases; bases outside gene matches: 2.

The chain employs TRBV4-1 and TRBJ2-3, with a weak D call TRBD2 (6 bases). Germline V gene sequence: CDR1 MGHRA, CDR2 YSYEKL. CDR3 length: 17 amino acids. Trimming took 3 bases from V and 3 from J, leaving 19 bases between them. This chain's CDR3 is CASSQTQAGGRTDTQYF. In DNA, the CDR3 is TGCGCCAGCAGCCAGACTCAGGCTGGGGGGAGGACAGATACGCAGTATTTT.

This clone was counted only a few times. The chain couples TRBV20-1 to TRBJ2-1, with 10 bases identical to TRBD2. CDR1 is DFQATT and CDR2 is SNEGSKA in the germline V gene (reference sequence). CDR3 length: 14 amino acids. After removal of 6 bases from V and 6 bases from J, the junction contained 8 bases not matched to a gene. CDR3 sequence (DNA): TGCAGTGCAAGTAAGCGGGGGGGAAGCAATGAGCAGTTCTTC. It codes for CSASKRGGSNEQFF.